The 10 T cell receptor beta chains below come from one sample, sequenced in a study of Ad26.COV2.S vaccination and SARS-CoV-2 variants. Stated treatment: around 19 received Ad26.COV2.S at low or high dose, single or two shots; about 5 received placebo; per-sample allocation not given. Repertoires come from day 63 after the first vaccine or placebo injection. Only in-frame clones appear in the TCRdb table, and some are missing; sequencing was by immunoSEQ multiplex PCR. The sample includes around 300,000 clones, around 90% of them seen just once. The source material was peripheral blood, sampled in a trial of Ad26.COV2.S vaccine versus placebo. These receptor sequences come from a person aged 18-60 years who received the Ad26.COV2.S COVID-19 vaccine or a placebo.

The chain employs TRBV19 and TRBJ1-2, with D maybe TRBD1 (6 bases). Germline V gives CDR1 LNHDA, CDR2 SQIVND (reference sequence). The V end was cut by 5 bases, the J end by 0 bases, with 7 bases between. The CDR3 has 13 residues. The CDR3 reads CASSRGPNYGYTF. The CDR3 nucleotides read TGTGCCAGTAGTCGGGGGCCTAACTATGGCTACACCTTC.

As for this clone: Within the sample, other DNA sequences also encode this same CDR3. The chain employs TRBV7-9 and TRBJ1-1; a possible D gene is TRBD1 (5 bases). Germline V gene data show CDR1 as SEHNR and CDR2 as FQNEAQ (reference sequence). V lost 5 bases and J lost 4, with 8 bases in between. This CDR3 is 12 amino acids long. The CDR3 nucleotides are TGTGCCAGCAGCCAGGGCCGCACTGAAGCTTTCTTT. This gives the protein CASSQGRTEAFF.

This clone was observed many times. The chain is built from TRBV4-2 and TRBJ2-6, with D uncertain. This CDR3 has 16 amino acids. V lost 0 bases, J lost 0 bases, and 6 bases lay in between. Germline V gene sequence: CDR1 LGHNA, CDR2 YNFKEQ. The CDR3 nucleotides read TGTGCCAGCAGCCAAGATCACAGCTCTGGGGCCAACGTCCTGACTTTC. Residues: CASSQDHSSGANVLTF.

This clone was detected only once. This chain links TRBV19 with TRBJ2-1; TRBD2 is a possible D gene (5 bases). There are 13 residues in the CDR3. The V gene lost 1 base and the J gene lost 6 bases, with 7 bases spanning the gap. Germline assignment: CDR1 LNHDA and CDR2 SQIVND (reference sequence). CDR3 sequence (DNA): TGTGCCAGTAGTATAGGTGCGGGCAATGAGCAGTTCTTC. This codes for CASSIGAGNEQFF.

The chain links TRBV9 to TRBJ2-7; possible D gene TRBD2, 6 bases. Trimming shortened V by 0 bases and J by 6 bases, and 16 bases separated the two germline ends. The germline CDR1 and CDR2 sequences are SGDLS and YYNGEE. This CDR3 contains 15 residues. CDR3 bases: TGTGCCAGCAGCGTAGCTACGGAAATCGGGGGCGAGCAGTACTTC. Residues: CASSVATEIGGEQYF.

The V and J genes are TRBV25-1 and TRBJ2-1; possible D gene TRBD1, 6 bases. Deletions cut 7 bases from V and 5 bases from J, with 15 bases between. Germline CDR1 and CDR2: MGHDK and SYGVNS. The CDR3 runs 14 residues. Written as DNA, the CDR3 is TGTGCCAGCATGTGGGGGCCCCTACACAATGAGCAGTTCTTC. Its translation: CASMWGPLHNEQFF.

The gene calls are TRBV15 and TRBJ2-5; 9 bases match TRBD2. The length of the CDR3 is 15 residues. In germline, CDR1 is LNHNV, CDR2 YYDKDF (reference sequence). Trimming at V came to 7 bases and at J to 2 bases, leaving 8 bases not matched to a gene. CDR3 sequence (DNA): TGTGCCACCACCCGAAGCGGGGGGCCACAAGAGACCCAGTACTTC. Translating it yields CATTRSGGPQETQYF.

The rearrangement joins TRBV9 to TRBJ2-3, with D possibly being TRBD2 (6 bases). Trimming cost V 3 bases and J 1 base, with 12 bases left between them. The germline CDR1 and CDR2 sequences are SGDLS and YYNGEE. This CDR3 is built from 15 residues. The CDR3 sequence is CASSATGDGTDTQYF. In nucleotides, the CDR3 is TGTGCCAGCAGCGCGACGGGGGACGGCACAGATACGCAGTATTTT.

The V and J genes are TRBV14 and TRBJ1-3; D not certain. The CDR3 extends over 16 amino acids. Between the trimmed V and J ends, which lost 0 bases and 0 bases, there was a span of 9 bases. Per the germline V gene, CDR1 is SGHDN and CDR2 is FVKESK. The CDR3 region is CASSQDWYSSGNTIYF. DNA for the CDR3: TGTGCCAGCAGCCAAGACTGGTACAGCTCTGGAAACACCATATATTTT.

V usage is TRBV10-3 and J usage is TRBJ1-5, with no clear D. The length of the CDR3 is 20 residues. Germline V gene sequence: CDR1 ENHRY, CDR2 SYGVKD. Deletions cut 6 bases from V and 0 bases from J, with 27 bases between. The CDR3 DNA reads TGTGCCATCAGCCACCCCCCCCGACCCCCAGCAAGTTATAGCAATCAGCCCCAGCATTTT. The encoded protein is CAISHPPRPPASYSNQPQHF.